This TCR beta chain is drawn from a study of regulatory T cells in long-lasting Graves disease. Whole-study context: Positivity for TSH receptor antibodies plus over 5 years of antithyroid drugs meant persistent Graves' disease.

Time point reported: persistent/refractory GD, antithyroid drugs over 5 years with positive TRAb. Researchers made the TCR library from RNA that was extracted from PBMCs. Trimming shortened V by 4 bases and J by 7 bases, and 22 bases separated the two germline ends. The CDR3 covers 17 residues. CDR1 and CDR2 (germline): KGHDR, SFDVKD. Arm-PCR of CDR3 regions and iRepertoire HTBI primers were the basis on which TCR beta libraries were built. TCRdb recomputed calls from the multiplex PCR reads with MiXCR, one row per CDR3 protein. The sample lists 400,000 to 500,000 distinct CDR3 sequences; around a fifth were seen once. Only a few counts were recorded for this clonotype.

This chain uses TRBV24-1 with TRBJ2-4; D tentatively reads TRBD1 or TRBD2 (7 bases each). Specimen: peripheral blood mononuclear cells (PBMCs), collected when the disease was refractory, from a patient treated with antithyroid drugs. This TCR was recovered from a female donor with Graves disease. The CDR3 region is CATSDNRDREGENIQYF. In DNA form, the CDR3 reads TGTGCCACCAGTGACAACCGAGACAGGGAGGGAGAGAACATTCAGTACTTC.